This TCR beta chain was recovered during a study of blood T cell repertoires in COVID-19. Study details: Both acute and convalescent COVID-19 samples were obtained from the United States, Italy and Spain. PBMCs, B-cell-depleted T cells, or T cells were the source of the cDNA or gDNA that made up the material.

Trimming cost V 0 bases and J 7 bases; bases outside gene matches: 6. Per the germline V gene, CDR1 is SGHTA and CDR2 is FQGNSA. CDR3 size: 14 residues. Profiled with immunoSEQ multiplex PCR; TCRdb holds only in-frame clones, not every one. The data show 70,000 to 95,000 clones, around four fifths seen once. The TCR comes from a human donor in a cohort sampled during active COVID-19. The specimen was peripheral blood. This chain uses TRBV7-2 with TRBJ2-7, with 7 bases that match TRBD2. The CDR3 DNA sequence: TGTGCCAGCAGCTTAGCGGCGGGAGTGGGTGAGCAGTACTTC. Translating gives CASSLAAGVGEQYF.